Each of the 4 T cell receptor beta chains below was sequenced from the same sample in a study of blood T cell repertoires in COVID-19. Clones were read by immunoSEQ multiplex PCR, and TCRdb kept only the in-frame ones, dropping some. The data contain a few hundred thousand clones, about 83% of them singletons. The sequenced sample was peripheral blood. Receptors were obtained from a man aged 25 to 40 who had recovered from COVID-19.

In DNA, the CDR3 is TGTGCCAGCAGCTTAGCCAGGGGCGATGAGCAGTTCTTC. It is translated as CASSLARGDEQFF. The J gene is TRBJ2-1, the V gene TRBV11-2; a weak D match, TRBD1 (6 bases). The CDR3 totals 13 residues. In germline, CDR1 is SGHAT, CDR2 FQNNGV. Trimming left V 1 base short and J 8 bases short, with 9 bases between.

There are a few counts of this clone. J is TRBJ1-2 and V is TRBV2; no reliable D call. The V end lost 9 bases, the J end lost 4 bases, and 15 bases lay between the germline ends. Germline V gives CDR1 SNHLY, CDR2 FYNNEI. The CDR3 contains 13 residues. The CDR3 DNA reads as TGTGCCAGTGCCGATGGCGGTTCCTATGGCTACACCTTC. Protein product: CASADGGSYGYTF.

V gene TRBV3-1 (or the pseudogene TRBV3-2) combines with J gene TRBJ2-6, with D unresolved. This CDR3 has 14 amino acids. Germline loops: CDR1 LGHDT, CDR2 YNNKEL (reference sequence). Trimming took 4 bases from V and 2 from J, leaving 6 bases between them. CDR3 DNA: TGTGCCAGCAGCCTAAGAGCTGGGGCCAACGTCCTGACTTTC. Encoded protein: CASSLRAGANVLTF.

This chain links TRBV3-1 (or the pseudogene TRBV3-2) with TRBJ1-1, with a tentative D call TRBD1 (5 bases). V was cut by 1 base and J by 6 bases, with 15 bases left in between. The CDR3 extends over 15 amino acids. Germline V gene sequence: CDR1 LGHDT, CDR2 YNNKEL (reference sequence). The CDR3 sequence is CASSQGGIWGAEAFF. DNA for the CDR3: TGTGCCAGCAGCCAAGGAGGGATCTGGGGGGCTGAAGCTTTCTTT.